Here is one TCR beta chain with its context. The antigen is not known. This sample is drawn from a study of T cell clusters in autoimmune cytopenias. One tube held mixed TRB-A and TRB-B primer pools for touch-down PCR. One entry per CDR3 protein, without DNA, is what TCRdb gives after re-calling the multiplex PCR reads. This sample's table has about 5,600 distinct CDR3 sequences. Regarding the study as a whole: The cluster-lack signature was not seen for secondary cytopenia versus chronic lymphocytic leukemia. No experiment has yet validated the function of the T cell clusters defined in silico. Primary autoimmune cytopenia patients seemingly lacked the physiological T cell clusters found in healthy donors.

TRB was amplified from around 250 ng of peripheral blood genomic DNA per sample. Germline CDR1 is SGHDT and CDR2 is YYEEEE. This CDR3 is built from 18 residues. These sequences were also reported in another study, on T cell repertoires in aging, cancer and after chemotherapy. Per that study: Clear clonal overlap appeared across healthy donor samples taken over several months to years.

Sequencing used peripheral blood. This receptor was obtained from a human donor in good health. The chain links TRBV5-6 to TRBJ2-2; the TCRdb call, TRBD1, lacks DNA for checking. The CDR3 sequence: CASSVEPARGWYTGELFF.